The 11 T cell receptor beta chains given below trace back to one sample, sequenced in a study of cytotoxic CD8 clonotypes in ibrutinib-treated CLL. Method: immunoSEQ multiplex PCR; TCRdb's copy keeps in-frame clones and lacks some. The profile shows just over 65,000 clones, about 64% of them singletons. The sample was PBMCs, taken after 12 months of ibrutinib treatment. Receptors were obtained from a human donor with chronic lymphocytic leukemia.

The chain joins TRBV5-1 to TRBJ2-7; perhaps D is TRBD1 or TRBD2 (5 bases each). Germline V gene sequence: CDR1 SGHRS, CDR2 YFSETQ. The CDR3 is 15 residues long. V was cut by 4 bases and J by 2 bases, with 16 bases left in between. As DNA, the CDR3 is TGCGCCAGCAGCCCGGGACCCCCGATCGCCTACGAGCAGTACTTC. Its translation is CASSPGPPIAYEQYF. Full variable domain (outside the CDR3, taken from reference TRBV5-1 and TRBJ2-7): KAGVTQTPRYLIKTRGQQVTLSCSPISGHRSVSWYQQTPGQGLQFLFEYFSETQRNKGNFPGRFSGRQFSNSRSEMNVSTLELGDSALYLCASSPGPPIAYEQYFGPGTRLTVT.

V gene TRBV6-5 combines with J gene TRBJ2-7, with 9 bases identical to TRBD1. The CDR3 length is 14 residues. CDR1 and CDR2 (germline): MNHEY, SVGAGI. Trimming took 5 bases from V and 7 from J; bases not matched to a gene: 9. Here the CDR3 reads CASSRQGESSEQYF. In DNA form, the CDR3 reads TGTGCCAGCAGTCGACAGGGGGAGTCGAGTGAGCAGTACTTC.

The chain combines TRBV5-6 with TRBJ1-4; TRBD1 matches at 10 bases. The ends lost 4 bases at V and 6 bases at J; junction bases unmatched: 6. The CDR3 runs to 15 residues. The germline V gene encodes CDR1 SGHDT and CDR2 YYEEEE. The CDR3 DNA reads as TGTGCCAGCAGCGAGGCGGGGACAGGGGATGAAAAACTGTTTTTT. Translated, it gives CASSEAGTGDEKLFF.

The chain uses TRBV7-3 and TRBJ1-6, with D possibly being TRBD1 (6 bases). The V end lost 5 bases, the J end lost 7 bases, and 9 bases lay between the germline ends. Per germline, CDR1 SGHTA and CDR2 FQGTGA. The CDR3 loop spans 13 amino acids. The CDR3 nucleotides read TGTGCCAGCAGCACGGGGACAAATTCACCCCTCCACTTT. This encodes CASSTGTNSPLHF.

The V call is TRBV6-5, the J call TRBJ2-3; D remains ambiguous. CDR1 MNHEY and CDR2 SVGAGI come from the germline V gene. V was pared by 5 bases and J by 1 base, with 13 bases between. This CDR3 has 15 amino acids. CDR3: CASSPRWIGTDTQYF. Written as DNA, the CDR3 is TGTGCCAGCAGTCCCCGTTGGATTGGCACAGATACGCAGTATTTT.

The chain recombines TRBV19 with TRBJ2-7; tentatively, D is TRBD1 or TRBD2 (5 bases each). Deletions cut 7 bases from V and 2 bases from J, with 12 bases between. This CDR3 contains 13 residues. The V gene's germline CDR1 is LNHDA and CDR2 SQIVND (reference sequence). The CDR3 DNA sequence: TGTGCCAGTAAAGGGGACCCTACCTACGAGCAGTACTTC. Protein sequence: CASKGDPTYEQYF.

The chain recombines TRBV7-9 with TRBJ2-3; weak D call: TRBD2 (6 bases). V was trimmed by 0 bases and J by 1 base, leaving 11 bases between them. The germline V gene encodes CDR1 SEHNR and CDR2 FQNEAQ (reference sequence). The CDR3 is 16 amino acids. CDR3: CASSLARLARTDTQYF. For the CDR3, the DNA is TGTGCCAGCAGCTTAGCGCGGCTAGCGCGCACAGATACGCAGTATTTT.

The CDR3 nucleotides are TGTGCCAGCAGTCCGGGGACAGGGCGGAAAGGGGAGCTGTTTTTT. It is translated as CASSPGTGRKGELFF. This chain links TRBV6-5 with TRBJ2-2, with 9 bases fitting TRBD1. The CDR3 runs to 15 residues. The ends lost 5 bases at V and 8 bases at J; junction bases unmatched: 9. Germline-derived CDR1 and CDR2 are MNHEY and SVGAGI.

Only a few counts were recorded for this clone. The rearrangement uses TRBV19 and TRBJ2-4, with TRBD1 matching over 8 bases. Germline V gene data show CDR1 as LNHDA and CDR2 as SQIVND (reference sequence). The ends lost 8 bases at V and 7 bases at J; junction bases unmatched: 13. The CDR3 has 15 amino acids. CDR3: CASGQGRTPGNIQYF. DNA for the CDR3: TGTGCCAGTGGACAGGGAAGAACCCCGGGTAACATTCAGTACTTC.

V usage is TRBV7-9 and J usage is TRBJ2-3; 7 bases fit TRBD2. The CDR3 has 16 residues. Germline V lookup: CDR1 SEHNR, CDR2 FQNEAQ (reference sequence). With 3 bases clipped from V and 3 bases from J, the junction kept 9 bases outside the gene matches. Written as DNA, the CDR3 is TGTGCCAGCAGCTTGTTTCTCGGGGGGAAGACAGATACGCAGTATTTT. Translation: CASSLFLGGKTDTQYF.

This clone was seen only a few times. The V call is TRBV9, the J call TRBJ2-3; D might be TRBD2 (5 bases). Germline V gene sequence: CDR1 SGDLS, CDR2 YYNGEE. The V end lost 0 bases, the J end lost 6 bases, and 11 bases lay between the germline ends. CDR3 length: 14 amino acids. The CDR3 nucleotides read TGTGCCAGCAGCGTAGCGGGGAGTACGGATACGCAGTATTTT. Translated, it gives CASSVAGSTDTQYF.